The clone carrying this T cell receptor (beta chain) appeared many times. Its antigen is unknown. Germline lookup yields CDR1 SGHRS and CDR2 YFSETQ. V was cut by 4 bases and J by 2 bases, with 10 bases left in between. The CDR3 sequence is 14 residues long. Time point specified: patch test 2, 6 weeks after DPC sensitization. Treatment noted: therapeutic diphenylcyclopropenone sensitization with weekly scalp DPC. Blood was collected ahead of every patch test applied. In TCRdb, the RACE reads were re-called with MiXCR into one record per CDR3 protein. The sample gives 95,000 or so distinct CDR3 sequences, roughly 10% of which show up once; 2.5% to 4% is in the top ten. This entry comes from a study of human T cells and chemical hapten exposure. Study results and caveats: Expanded TCRs were compared with controls, and the expanded TCRs formed significantly more large CDR3 similarity clusters.

The V call is TRBV5-1, the J call TRBJ1-3; D gene unclear. The sample here was whole blood, taken in connection with sensitization to the hapten diphenylcyclopropenone (DPC). This receptor was obtained from a woman aged 40-49 years with alopecia areata. Some clones in this sample may be carry-over from other donors' samples. The CDR3 spells CASSEGQPGNTIYF. As DNA, the CDR3 is TGCGCCAGCAGCGAGGGCCAGCCTGGAAACACCATATATTTT. The full variable domain, with the rest looked up from reference TRBV5-1 and TRBJ1-3, is KAGVTQTPRYLIKTRGQQVTLSCSPISGHRSVSWYQQTPGQGLQFLFEYFSETQRNKGNFPGRFSGRQFSNSRSEMNVSTLELGDSALYLCASSEGQPGNTIYFGEGSWLTVV.